Described below is a single T cell receptor beta chain sequence and its context. There is no known antigen for this receptor. The instrument given in TCRdb is NextSeq 550. The Human TCR Profiling Kit (MiLaboratory) was used to prepare UMI-labeled 5' RACE TRB cDNA libraries. The full amount of extracted RNA was used for cDNA synthesis, and the full amount of resulting cDNA was used for PCR amplification. Libraries were prepared in parallel using an identical number of PCR cycles. As for how the authors treated the data: With a requirement of at least two reads per UMI, MIGEC and MiXCR extracted about 53,000 +/- 9,400 unique UMI-labeled TRB cDNA molecules per library. On average, roughly 40,000 +/- 10,000 functional in-frame TRB CDR3 nucleotide clonotypes lacking stop codons were found per library. After downsampling to 5000 UMI-labeled TRB molecules per sample, diversity metrics such as normalized Shannon-Wiener and Chao1 were calculated in VDJtools. For the central five CDR3 residues, VDJtools calculated physicochemical properties weighted by clonotype size, namely interaction energy, strength, volume and Kidera factor 4. Following TCRdb reprocessing, every CDR3 protein sequence forms one entry, and DNA is not provided. What appears here as the V and J calls and clone size reflects TCRdb's work, not the paper's. In this sample's table one finds about 110,000 distinct CDR3 sequences. Around 0.4% of the sample rests with the top ten.

Each CD8+ T cell subset was flow-sorted in triplicate, and 300,000 or so cells per subset were placed directly into RLT lysis buffer. To keep memory contaminants out, a stringent definition of naive CD8+ T cells was applied: CD45RO-CCR7+CD27+CD95-. Peripheral blood mononuclear cells were isolated from buffy coats by standard density gradient centrifugation. A FACSAria III was used to flow-sort naive CXCR3-negative and CXCR3-positive CD8+ T cells. Total RNA was extracted from sorted cells with an RNeasy Mini Kit. The data originate from a study of CXCR3-negative and CXCR3-positive naive CD8 T cells (dated by TCRdb to the late 2010s). About the study as a whole: In total, some 140 million TRB reads were obtained, which works out to roughly 1.5 +/- 0.3 million reads per library. For the TRBV-TRBJ cluster analysis, the naive subsets came from about 5 donors, while the memory cells came from 3 donors. Diversity and physicochemical repertoire analyses covered under twelve donors pooled from two independent experiments.

What the work shows at the level of the full study, not this receptor alone: Comparably high repertoire diversity was found in both naive subsets, whereas much lower repertoire diversity was found in memory CD8+ T cells. Freshly isolated PBMCs were used for most assays because CXCR3 expression partially decreased after cryopreservation. Naive CXCR3-negative and CXCR3-positive cells from the same donor showed similar TRBV-TRBJ usage, whereas memory cells showed distinct patterns. Surface CD5, linked to self-reactivity in mice, was comparable between naive subsets; TCR interaction strength was therefore also inferred from TRB CDR3 physicochemical properties. TRB CDR3s from CXCR3-positive naive cells showed higher hydrophobicity (lower Kidera factor 4), lower energy, and higher strength and volume indices than CXCR3-negative naive cells.

From cysteine to phenylalanine, the CDR3 is 16 amino acids long. The coding DNA is unavailable. The germline V gene supplies CDR1 SGHVS and CDR2 FQNEAQ. The sequence derives from a human donor in good health. Some clones in this sample may be carry-over from other donors' samples. Rearrangement joined TRBV7-8 to TRBJ1-1; the TCRdb D gene call, TRBD1, has no DNA to confirm it. The specimen was naive CXCR3+ CD8+ T cells from blood. The cell subset or site label, as the study defines it: CD45RO-CCR7+CD27+CD95- naive CD8+ T cells expressing CXCR3 (TNR3+). For the CDR3, the sequence is CASSPRQGVSPPEAFF.